This TCR beta chain was recorded in a study of CD8 T cells in ankylosing spondylitis. This clonotype was recorded a few times. Its antigen is undetermined. Quantitative molecular-barcoded 5'-RACE generated the TCR beta libraries. MiXCR, run by TCRdb on the 5' RACE reads, gives a single entry per CDR3 protein. Altogether about 700,000 distinct CDR3 sequences are present, over 15% being singletons, with the ten largest covering around 20%. Study conclusions and caveats: Previous work reported some of these motif variants in the synovial fluid and blood of reactive arthritis. A motif of roughly 8 highly homologous TCR beta variants was seen as apparently characteristic of ankylosing spondylitis blood. As reported, disease-linked clones showed significant enrichment in matched ankylosing spondylitis synovial fluid.

The receptor comes from a male donor with ankylosing spondylitis. The sequenced sample consisted of blood, either unsorted or a sorted T cell fraction (not recorded which).

This chain's CDR3 is CASTHEGRYTDTQYF. The CDR3 DNA sequence: TGTGCCAGCACCCATGAGGGACGGTACACAGATACGCAGTATTTT. The chain combines TRBV7-9 with TRBJ2-3; D is tentatively TRBD1 or TRBD2 (5 bases each). With 7 bases removed from V and 2 bases from J, the gap between germline ends came to 16 bases. This CDR3 region has 15 residues. The germline gives CDR1 SEHNR, CDR2 FQNEAQ (reference sequence).